This TCR beta chain was retrieved from a study of blood T cell repertoires in COVID-19. The wider study: Acute-phase and convalescent COVID-19 samples originated in the United States, Italy and Spain. In each case, the material was cDNA or gDNA derived from T cells, B-cell-depleted T cells, or PBMCs.

Germline V gene sequence: CDR1 DFQATT, CDR2 SNEGSKA (reference sequence). V lost 7 bases and J 1 base, leaving 7 bases between the germline ends. CDR3 length: 11 residues. Per the study methods: Amplification from reference gene primers served as the basis for estimated nucleated cell counts. The repertoire was sequenced with immunoSEQ multiplex PCR; TCRdb's copy has only in-frame clones and lacks some. From that table come the V and J calls and clone size; the DNA was used to work out D and trimming. The sample has roughly 240,000 clones, 86% seen once. This clone has more than one count but fewer than ten. Enrollment of patients from Seattle took place during active infection, with longitudinal follow-up.

The chain joins TRBV20-1 to TRBJ1-1; D is undetermined. The sample taken for sequencing was peripheral blood. The sequence derives from a woman older than 75 with COVID-19, enrolled during active disease. CDR3 bases: TGCAGTGTACTAGCGAACACTGAAGCTTTCTTT. Translation gives CSVLANTEAFF.